Listed below are T cell receptor beta chains from one sample, sequenced in a study of shared clonotypes between healthy human individuals. Method: immunoSEQ multiplex PCR; TCRdb's copy keeps in-frame clones and lacks some. The table has more than 400,000 clones, 90% to 96% seen once. The sequencing input was naive CD4+ T cells sorted from blood. The receptors originated from a woman aged 25 to 39 in good health. Both conserved end residues are part of each CDR3. D genes are given only for firm matches. Clone size is shown for a subset of rows, as once, few, many or a class of expanded clone.

TRBJ1-2 TRBV6-5 - - TGTGCCAGCAGCTGGGGGGGGCTAAATGGCTACACCTTC CASSWGGLNGYTF
TRBJ1-2 TRBV5-6 - TRBD1 TGTGCCAGCAGCACCGACAGGGAGGCGTTATATGGCTACACCTTC CASSTDREALYGYTF
TRBJ2-3 TRBV4-1 - - TGCGCCAGCAGCCAAGGGGGGGGCCCCGATACGCAGTATTTT CASSQGGGPDTQYF
TRBJ1-5 TRBV28 - - TGTGCCAGCAGTGCTCGGGCGGAGCCCCAGCATTTT CASSARAEPQHF
TRBJ2-5 TRBV7-2 - - TGTGCCAGCACCGGGACACCTCAAGAGACCCAGTACTTC CASTGTPQETQYF
TRBJ2-3 TRBV20-1 - - TGCAGTGCGAGGGATGCAGATACGCAGTATTTT CSARDADTQYF
TRBJ1-2 TRBV6-5 - - TGTGCCAGCACCCCACGAGGGGCCGACTATGGCTACACCTTC CASTPRGADYGYTF
TRBJ2-7 TRBV28 - - TGTGCCAGCACCCCCCCCAGGACAGTCTCCTACGAGCAGTACTTC CASTPPRTVSYEQYF
TRBJ2-7 TRBV10-1 - - TGCGCCAGCAGTGAGAGCACAAGCTCCTACGAGCAGTACTTC CASSESTSSYEQYF
TRBJ1-2 TRBV19 - - TGTGCCAGTAGGATAAGGCCGGAGAACTATGGCTACACCTTC CASRIRPENYGYTF
TRBJ2-5 TRBV5-1 - - TGCGCCAGCAGCCCCGACGGGCTTGGGGAGACCCAGTACTTC CASSPDGLGETQYF
TRBJ2-1 TRBV28 - - TGTGCCAGCAGCGACTACAGGAGCTCCTACAATGAGCAGTTCTTC CASSDYRSSYNEQFF
TRBJ1-4 TRBV28 - - TGTGCCAGCAGTTTCGGGGACAAACTGTTTTTT CASSFGDKLFF
TRBJ2-7 TRBV6-4 - - TGTGCCAGCAGTGCGGTAGGGGGCTACGAGCAGTACTTC CASSAVGGYEQYF
TRBJ1-5 TRBV28 - - TGTGCCAGCAGTTTAATGAACAAAGAGCAGCCCCAGCATTTT CASSLMNKEQPQHF
TRBJ1-5 TRBV28 once - TGTGCCAGCAGTTTAGACCAGGGGCTAAATCAGCCCCAGCATTTT CASSLDQGLNQPQHF
TRBJ2-3 TRBV13 - TRBD2 TGTGCCAGCAGCCCACCCCCGATAAGCGGGGAGGACGCAGATACGCAGTATTTT CASSPPPISGEDADTQYF
TRBJ2-2 TRBV6-1 - - TGTGCCAGCAGTGAACAGGGGTCAGGGAACACCGGGGAGCTGTTTTTT CASSEQGSGNTGELFF
TRBJ1-3 TRBV7-9 - TRBD1 TGTGCCAGCAGCCTGGGGACAGGGAGGATTTCTGGAAACACCATATATTTT CASSLGTGRISGNTIYF
TRBJ1-5 TRBV19 - - TGTGCCAGTAGTAGTCAGACTAGCGGCGATCAGCCCCAGCATTTT CASSSQTSGDQPQHF
TRBJ1-2 TRBV28 - - TGTGCCAGCAATCCCGGAGGGGACGGCTATGGCTACACCTTC CASNPGGDGYGYTF
TRBJ1-4 TRBV6-5 - TRBD1 TGTGCCAGCAGTCGGGACAGGGGGAATGAAAAACTGTTTTTT CASSRDRGNEKLFF